The table lists the clone carrying this TCR beta chain with a count of one. Its antigen is unidentified. The data derive from a study of post-analysis software for immune sequencing data. Overall study results and limits: Samples from a shared batch, those prepared together, strongly co-clustered by F measure. Among roughly 5 TRBV segments more frequent in patients than controls were TRBV5-6, TRBV5-1 and TRBV20-1.

TCR beta cDNA libraries included unique molecular identifiers. TCRdb reprocessed the PCR reads with MiXCR, giving one entry per CDR3 protein. The sample shows hundreds of thousands of distinct CDR3 sequences, about 53% of them seen only once. Germline V CDR1 and CDR2: SGHTA, FQGNSA. The CDR3 length is 15 residues. The sequencing input was blood. This sequence joins TRBV7-2 and TRBJ2-7; possibly TRBD1 for D (5 bases). The end of the DNA aligns better with TRBJ2-4, so the J call may be wrong. This receptor was obtained from a girl under 18 with multiple sclerosis. The CDR3 protein is CASSFQGLIQNIQYF. CDR3 bases: TGTGCCAGCAGCTTTCAGGGTCTCATTCAAAACATTCAGTACTTC.